This TCR beta chain derives from a study of T cell clones after liver transplantation. Study background: TCRbeta sequencing after a pre-transplant mixed lymphocyte reaction identified graft-donor-reactive clones, later tracked in post-transplant blood. Until 12-24 months post-transplant, subjects got standard immunosuppression and no induction.

Measured with immunoSEQ multiplex PCR; TCRdb has only the in-frame clones, and not every one. The data contain 70,000 to 80,000 clones, more than 90% of them seen just once; the ten biggest clones take up approximately 2.5%. J was trimmed by 3 bases and V by 5 bases; bases with no gene match: 8. The V gene's germline CDR1 is KGHSH and CDR2 LQKENI. CDR3 size: 15 residues. The sample here was CD4+ T cells from blood, taken before liver transplant. This chain connects TRBV18 to TRBJ1-2, with 8 bases that match TRBD1. The sequence was obtained from a human donor who received a liver transplant. The CDR3 protein is CASSTRQGLDYGYTF. CDR3 DNA: TGTGCCAGCTCAACACGACAGGGGTTAGACTATGGCTACACCTTC.